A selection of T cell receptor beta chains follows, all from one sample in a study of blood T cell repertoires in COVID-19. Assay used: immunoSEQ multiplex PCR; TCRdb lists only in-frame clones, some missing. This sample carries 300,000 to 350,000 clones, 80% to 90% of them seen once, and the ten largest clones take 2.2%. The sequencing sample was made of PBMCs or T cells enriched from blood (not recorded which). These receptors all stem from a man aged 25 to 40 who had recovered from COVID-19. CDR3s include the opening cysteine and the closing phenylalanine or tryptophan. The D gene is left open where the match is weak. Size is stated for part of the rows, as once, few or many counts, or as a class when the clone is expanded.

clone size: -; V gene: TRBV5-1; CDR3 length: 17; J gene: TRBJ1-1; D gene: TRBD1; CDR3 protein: CASSLRGRTGVRTEAFF; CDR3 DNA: TGCGCCAGCAGCTTGAGGGGACGGACAGGGGTTCGCACTGAAGCTTTCTTT
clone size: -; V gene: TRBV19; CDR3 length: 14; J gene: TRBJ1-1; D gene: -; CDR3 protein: CASSIDPVNTEAFF; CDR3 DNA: TGTGCCAGTAGTATAGATCCGGTGAACACTGAAGCTTTCTTT
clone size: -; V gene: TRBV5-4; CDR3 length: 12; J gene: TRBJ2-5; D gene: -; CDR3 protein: CASSWSGETQYF; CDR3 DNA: TGTGCCAGCAGCTGGTCCGGGGAGACCCAGTACTTC
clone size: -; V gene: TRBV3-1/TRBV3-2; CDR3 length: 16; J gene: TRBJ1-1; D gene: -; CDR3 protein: CASSQTPGSVGTEAFF; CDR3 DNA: TGTGCCAGCAGCCAAACTCCGGGTTCCGTGGGCACTGAAGCTTTCTTT
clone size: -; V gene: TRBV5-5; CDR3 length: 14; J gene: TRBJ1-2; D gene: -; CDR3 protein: CASSLEAQTYGYTF; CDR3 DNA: TGTGCCAGCAGCTTGGAGGCACAGACCTATGGCTACACCTTC
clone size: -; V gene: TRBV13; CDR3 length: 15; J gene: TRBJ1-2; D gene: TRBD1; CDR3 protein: CASSLEQGFNYGYTF; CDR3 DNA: TGTGCCAGCAGCTTAGAACAGGGGTTTAACTATGGCTACACCTTC
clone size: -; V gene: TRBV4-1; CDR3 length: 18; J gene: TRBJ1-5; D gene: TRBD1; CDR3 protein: CASSQNKPGQGYHQPQHF; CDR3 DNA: TGCGCCAGCAGCCAAAATAAACCGGGACAGGGATATCATCAGCCCCAGCATTTT
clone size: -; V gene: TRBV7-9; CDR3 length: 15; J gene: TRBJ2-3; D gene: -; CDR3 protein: CASTRGEEWLDTQYF; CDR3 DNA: TGTGCCAGCACCCGAGGGGAGGAGTGGTTAGATACGCAGTATTTT
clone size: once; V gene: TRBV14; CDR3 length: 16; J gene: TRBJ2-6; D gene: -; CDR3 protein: CASSQDFLSGANVLTF; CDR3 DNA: TGTGCCAGCAGCCAAGATTTTCTCTCTGGGGCCAACGTCCTGACTTTC
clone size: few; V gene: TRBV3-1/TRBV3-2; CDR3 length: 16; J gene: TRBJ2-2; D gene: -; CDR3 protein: CASSQTMGGTTGELFF; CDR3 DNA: TGTGCCAGCAGCCAAACTATGGGGGGAACCACCGGGGAGCTGTTTTTT
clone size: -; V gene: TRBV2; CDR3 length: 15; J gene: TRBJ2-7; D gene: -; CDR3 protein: CASSDQIVSSYEQYF; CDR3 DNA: TGTGCCAGCAGTGATCAGATTGTAAGCTCCTACGAGCAGTACTTC
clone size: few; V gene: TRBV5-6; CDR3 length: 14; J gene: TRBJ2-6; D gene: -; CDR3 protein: CASSLSPGANVLTF; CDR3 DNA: TGTGCCAGCAGCTTGAGCCCTGGGGCCAACGTCCTGACTTTC
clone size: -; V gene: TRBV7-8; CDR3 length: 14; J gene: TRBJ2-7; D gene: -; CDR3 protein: CASSQPDSSYEQYF; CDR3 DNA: TGTGCCAGCAGCCAGCCGGACAGCTCCTACGAGCAGTACTTC
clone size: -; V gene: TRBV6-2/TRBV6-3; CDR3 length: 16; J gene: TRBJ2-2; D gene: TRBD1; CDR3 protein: CASSYRTGKATGELFF; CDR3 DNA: TGTGCCAGCAGTTACCGGACAGGCAAAGCAACCGGGGAGCTGTTTTTT
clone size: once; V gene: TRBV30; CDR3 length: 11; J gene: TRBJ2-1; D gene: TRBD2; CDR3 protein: CAWRSGTSGFF; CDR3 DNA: TGTGCCTGGAGGTCCGGGACTAGCGGGTTCTTC
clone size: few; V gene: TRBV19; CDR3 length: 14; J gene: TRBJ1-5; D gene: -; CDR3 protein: CASSQTASNQPQHF; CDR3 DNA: TGTGCCAGTAGTCAGACAGCGAGCAATCAGCCCCAGCATTTT
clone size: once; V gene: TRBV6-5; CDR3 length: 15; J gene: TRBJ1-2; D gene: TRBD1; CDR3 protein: CASRRNGDRAGGYTF; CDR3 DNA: TGTGCCAGCAGGCGGAATGGAGACAGGGCTGGTGGCTACACCTTC
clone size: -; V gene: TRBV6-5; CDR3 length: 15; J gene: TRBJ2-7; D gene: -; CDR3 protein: CASSYTPQGHYEQYF; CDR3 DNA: TGTGCCAGCAGTTACACCCCGCAGGGCCACTACGAGCAGTACTTC